The 3 T cell receptor beta chains presented below share a single source sample, sequenced in a study of T cells in localized non-small cell lung cancer. Sequencing used immunoSEQ multiplex PCR; TCRdb keeps in-frame clones, though not all of them. The data hold about 1,200 clones, with around a quarter observed a single time. Sequencing was performed on normal lung tissue next to the tumor, taken before any cancer treatment. All receptors come from a woman aged 40 to 75 with stage I squamous cell lung carcinoma.

The chain recombines TRBV30 with TRBJ1-1; perhaps TRBD1 as D (5 bases). Trimming cost V 3 bases and J 5 bases, with 16 bases left between them. Germline CDR1 reads GTSNPN; CDR2 reads SVGIG (reference sequence). The CDR3 length is 14 residues. The CDR3 loop reads CAWRAGTSRTEAFF. Here the CDR3 DNA reads TGTGCCTGGAGGGCCGGGACCTCGAGGACTGAAGCTTTCTTT. The full variable domain, rest sourced from reference TRBV30 and TRBJ1-1, is SQTIHQWPATLVQPVGSPLSLECTVEGTSNPNLYWYRQAAGRGLQLLFYSVGIGQISSEVPQNLSASRPQDRQFILSSKKLLLSDSGFYLCAWRAGTSRTEAFFGQGTRLTVV.

This clone is hyperexpanded within its sample. The chain uses TRBV6-8 and TRBJ1-1; D gene uncertain. The CDR3 has 15 residues. Trimming took off 3 bases at V and 0 bases at J, with 11 bases between the two ends. From germline, CDR1 is MNHGY and CDR2 SAAAGT. For the CDR3, the DNA is TGTGCCAGCAGTTATTTCCCTGTCATGAACACTGAAGCTTTCTTT. Its protein is CASSYFPVMNTEAFF.

V and J are TRBV18 and TRBJ2-3; D is undetermined. The CDR3 loop spans 13 amino acids. Trimming took 2 bases from V and 2 from J, leaving 5 bases between them. CDR1 is KGHSH, CDR2 LQKENI, per germline. CDR3 amino acids: CASSPIDTDTQYF. CDR3 bases: TGTGCCAGCTCACCAATCGACACAGATACGCAGTATTTT.